Here is one T cell receptor (delta chain) with its context. The data were obtained in a study of gamma-delta T cells after stem cell transplantation. Germline V lookup: CDR1 TSWWSYY, CDR2 QGS. Germline trimming cut 4 bases from V and 9 bases from J; bases unmatched to any gene: 25. The CDR3 is 19 amino acids. TCRdb reprocessed the RT-PCR reads through CATT. The table records fewer than 2,000 delta-chain clones, 30% to 35% of them present only once. The origin of this receptor is a human donor. It is not recorded whose cells these are; they may come from a transplant donor. Sequenced sample: gamma-delta T cells. This chain uses TRDV1 with TRDJ1; 8 bases fit TRDD3. The CDR3 protein is CALGGPSVLLRGGWRELIF. CDR3 coding DNA: TGTGCTCTTGGGGGGCCGAGTGTCCTCTTACGTGGGGGATGGCGGGAACTCATCTTT.